Included here is one TCR beta chain sequence, with context. Its antigen is undetermined. The data were taken from a study of shared clonotypes between healthy human individuals. Study-wide results and caveats: Sample collection involved blood only; tissue repertoires are likely different.

Naive CD8 isolation took CD45RO-negative cells positively selected for CCR7 and excluded terminally differentiated effector memory CD45RA+ cells. Adults of Caucasian background living in Nashville, Tennessee made up all donors. TCRdb's copy holds only in-frame clones and misses some; the assay was immunoSEQ multiplex PCR. The repertoire holds nearly 600,000 clones, over 95% seen once, with around 0.11% in the top ten. CDR3 length: 13 residues. Germline V gene sequence: CDR1 LNHDA, CDR2 SQIVND (reference sequence). Unmatched junction bases numbered 5, after V lost 6 bases and J lost 4 bases. Sequenced material: naive CD8+ T cells sorted from blood. This chain uses TRBV19 with TRBJ1-1; 7 bases are a match to TRBD1. The TCR was taken from a woman in her twenties or thirties in good health. CDR3 bases: TGTGCCAGTAGCATTGCAGGGGGCACTGAAGCTTTCTTT. This sequence encodes CASSIAGGTEAFF.